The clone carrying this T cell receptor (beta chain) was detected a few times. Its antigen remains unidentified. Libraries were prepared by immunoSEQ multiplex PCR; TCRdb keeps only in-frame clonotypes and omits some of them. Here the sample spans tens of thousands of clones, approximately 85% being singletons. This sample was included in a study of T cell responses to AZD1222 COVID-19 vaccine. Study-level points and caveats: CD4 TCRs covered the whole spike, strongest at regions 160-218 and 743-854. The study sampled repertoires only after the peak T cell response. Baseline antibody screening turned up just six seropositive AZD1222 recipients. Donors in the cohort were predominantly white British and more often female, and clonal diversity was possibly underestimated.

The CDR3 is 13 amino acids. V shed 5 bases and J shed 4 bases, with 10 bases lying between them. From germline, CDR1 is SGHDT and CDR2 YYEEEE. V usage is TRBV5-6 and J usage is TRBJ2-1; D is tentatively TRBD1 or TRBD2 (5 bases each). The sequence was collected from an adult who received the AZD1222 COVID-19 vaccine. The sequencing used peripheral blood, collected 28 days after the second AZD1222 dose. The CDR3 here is CASRTGAYNEQFF. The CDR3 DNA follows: TGTGCCAGCAGGACCGGGGCTTACAATGAGCAGTTCTTC.